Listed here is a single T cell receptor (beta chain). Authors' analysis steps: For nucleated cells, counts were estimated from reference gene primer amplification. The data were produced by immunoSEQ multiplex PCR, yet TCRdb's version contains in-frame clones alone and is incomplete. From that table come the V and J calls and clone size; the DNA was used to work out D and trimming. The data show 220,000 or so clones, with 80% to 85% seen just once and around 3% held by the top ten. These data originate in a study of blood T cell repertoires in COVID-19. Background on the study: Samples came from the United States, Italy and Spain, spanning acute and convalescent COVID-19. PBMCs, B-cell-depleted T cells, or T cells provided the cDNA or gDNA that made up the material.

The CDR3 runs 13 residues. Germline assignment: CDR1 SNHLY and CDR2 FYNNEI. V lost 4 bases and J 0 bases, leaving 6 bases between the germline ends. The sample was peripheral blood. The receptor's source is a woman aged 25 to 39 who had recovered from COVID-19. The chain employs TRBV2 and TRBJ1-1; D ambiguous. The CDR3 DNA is TGTGCCAGCAGTGTGGCAATGAACACTGAAGCTTTCTTT. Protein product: CASSVAMNTEAFF.